Detailed here is one T cell receptor beta chain. The CDR3 is 13 amino acids. V lost 5 bases and J 6 bases, leaving 17 bases between the germline ends. Per germline, CDR1 GTSNPN and CDR2 SVGIG (reference sequence). The data stem from a study of blood T cell repertoires in COVID-19. As for the study in general: Acute and convalescent COVID-19 samples came from the United States, Italy and Spain. The cDNA or gDNA used as material had been derived from T cells, B-cell-depleted T cells, or PBMCs.

In the authors' methods: Estimation of nucleated cell counts relied on the amplification of reference gene primers. Sequencing was performed with immunoSEQ multiplex PCR; in TCRdb, only in-frame clones are kept and a portion is missing. V, J and clone size derive from that table, while D and trimming were established from the DNA sequence. This repertoire shows approximately 150,000 clones, around nine tenths found once; its top ten account for over 8.5%. The gene calls are TRBV30 and TRBJ2-7; D is possibly TRBD1 (5 bases). This TCR was recovered from a woman aged 45-60 years with active or convalescent COVID-19. What was sequenced was peripheral blood. The CDR3, as DNA: TGTGCCTGGGGTAGGGGCACAATGACCGAGCAGTACTTC. This translates into CAWGRGTMTEQYF.